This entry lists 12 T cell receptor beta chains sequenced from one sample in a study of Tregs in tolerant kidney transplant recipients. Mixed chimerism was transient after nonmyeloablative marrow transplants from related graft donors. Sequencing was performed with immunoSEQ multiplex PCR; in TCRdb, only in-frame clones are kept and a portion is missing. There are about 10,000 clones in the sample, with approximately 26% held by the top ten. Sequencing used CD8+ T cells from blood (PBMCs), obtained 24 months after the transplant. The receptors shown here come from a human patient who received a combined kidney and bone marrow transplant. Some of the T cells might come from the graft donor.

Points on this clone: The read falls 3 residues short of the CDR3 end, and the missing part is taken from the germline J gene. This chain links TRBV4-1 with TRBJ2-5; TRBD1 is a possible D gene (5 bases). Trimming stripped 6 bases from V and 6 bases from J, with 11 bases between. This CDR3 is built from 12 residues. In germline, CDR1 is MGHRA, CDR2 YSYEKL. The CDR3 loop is CASSTMDKTQYF. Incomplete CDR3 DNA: TGCGCCAGCAGTACGATGGACAAGACC.

This CDR3 is CSVEIAGGGTYEQYF. Incomplete CDR3 DNA: TGCAGCGTTGAAATAGCGGGTGGAGGGACCTACGAG. V gene TRBV29-1 combines with J gene TRBJ2-7, with 7 bases identical to TRBD2. The read ends 3 residues before the CDR3 terminus; that terminus is restored from the germline J gene. The CDR3 runs 15 residues. The V gene end was trimmed by 2 bases and the J gene end by 2 bases; junction bases not matched to a gene: 9. Germline CDR1 SQVTM, CDR2 ANQGSEA.

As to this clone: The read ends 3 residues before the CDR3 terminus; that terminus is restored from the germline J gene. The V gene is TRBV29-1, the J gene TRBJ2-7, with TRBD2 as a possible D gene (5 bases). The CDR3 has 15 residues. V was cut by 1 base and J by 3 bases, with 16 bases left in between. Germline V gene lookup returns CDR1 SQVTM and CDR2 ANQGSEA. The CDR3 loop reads CSVEASWGGDYEQYF. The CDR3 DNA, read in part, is TGCAGCGTTGAAGCTAGCTGGGGTGGGGACTACGAG.

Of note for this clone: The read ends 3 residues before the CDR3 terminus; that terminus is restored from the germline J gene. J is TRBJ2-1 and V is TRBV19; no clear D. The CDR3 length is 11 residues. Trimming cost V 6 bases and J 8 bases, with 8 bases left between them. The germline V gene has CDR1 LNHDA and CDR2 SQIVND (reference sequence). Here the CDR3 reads CASSQLHEQFF. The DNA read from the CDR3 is TGTGCCAGTAGCCAGTTGCATGAG.

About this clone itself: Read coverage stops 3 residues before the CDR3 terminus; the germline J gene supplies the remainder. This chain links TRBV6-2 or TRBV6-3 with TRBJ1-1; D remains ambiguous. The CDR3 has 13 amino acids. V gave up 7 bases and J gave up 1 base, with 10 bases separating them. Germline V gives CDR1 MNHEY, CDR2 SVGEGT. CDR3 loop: CASNSAKNTEAFF. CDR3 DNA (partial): TGTGCCAGCAACTCCGCCAAGAACACTGAA.

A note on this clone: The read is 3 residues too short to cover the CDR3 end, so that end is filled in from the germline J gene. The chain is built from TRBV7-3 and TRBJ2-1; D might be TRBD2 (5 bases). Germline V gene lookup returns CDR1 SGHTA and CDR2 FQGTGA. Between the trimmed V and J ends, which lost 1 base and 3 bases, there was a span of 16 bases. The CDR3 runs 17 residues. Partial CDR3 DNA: TGTGCCAGCAGCTTAATAGGCGGTAGCGAAATCTACAATGAG. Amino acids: CASSLIGGSEIYNE. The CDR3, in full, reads CASSLIGGSEIYNEQFF.

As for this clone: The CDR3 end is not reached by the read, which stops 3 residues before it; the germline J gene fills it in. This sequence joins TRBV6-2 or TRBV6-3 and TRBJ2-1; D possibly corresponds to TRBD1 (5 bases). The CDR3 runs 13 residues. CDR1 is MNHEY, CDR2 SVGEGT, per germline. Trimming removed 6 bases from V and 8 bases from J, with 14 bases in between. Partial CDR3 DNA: TGTGCCAGCAGCCTTCTTGTGGGGCATGAG. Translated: CASSLLVGHE. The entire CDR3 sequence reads CASSLLVGHEQFF.

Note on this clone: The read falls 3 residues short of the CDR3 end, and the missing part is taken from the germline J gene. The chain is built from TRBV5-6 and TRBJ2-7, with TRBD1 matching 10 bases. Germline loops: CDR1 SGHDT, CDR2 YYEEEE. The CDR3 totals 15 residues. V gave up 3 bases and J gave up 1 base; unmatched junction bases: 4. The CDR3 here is CASSSPGQGSYEQYF. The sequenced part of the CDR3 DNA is TGTGCCAGCAGCTCACCGGGACAGGGGTCCTACGAG.

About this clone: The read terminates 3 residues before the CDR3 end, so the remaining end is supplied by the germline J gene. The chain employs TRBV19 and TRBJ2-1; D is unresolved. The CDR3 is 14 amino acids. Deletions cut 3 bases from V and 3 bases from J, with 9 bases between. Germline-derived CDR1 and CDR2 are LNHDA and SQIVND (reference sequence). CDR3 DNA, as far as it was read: TGTGCCAGTAGTATGCGAGACAACTACAATGAG. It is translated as CASSMRDNYNE. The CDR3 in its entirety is CASSMRDNYNEQFF.

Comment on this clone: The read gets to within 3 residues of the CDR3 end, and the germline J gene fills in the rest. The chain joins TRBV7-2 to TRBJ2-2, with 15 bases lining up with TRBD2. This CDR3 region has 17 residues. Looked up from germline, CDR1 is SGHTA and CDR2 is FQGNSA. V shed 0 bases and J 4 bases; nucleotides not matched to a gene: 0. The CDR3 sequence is CASSLAGLAGGTGELFF. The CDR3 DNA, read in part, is TGTGCCAGCAGCTTAGCGGGACTAGCGGGAGGCACCGGGGAG.

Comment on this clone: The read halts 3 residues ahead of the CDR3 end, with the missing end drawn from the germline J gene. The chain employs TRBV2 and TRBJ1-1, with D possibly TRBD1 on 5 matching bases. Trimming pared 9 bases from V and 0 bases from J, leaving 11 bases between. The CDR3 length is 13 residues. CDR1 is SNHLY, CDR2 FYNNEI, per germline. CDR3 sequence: CASRGGMNTEAFF. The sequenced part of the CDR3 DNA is TGTGCCAGTCGGGGGGGGATGAACACTGAA.

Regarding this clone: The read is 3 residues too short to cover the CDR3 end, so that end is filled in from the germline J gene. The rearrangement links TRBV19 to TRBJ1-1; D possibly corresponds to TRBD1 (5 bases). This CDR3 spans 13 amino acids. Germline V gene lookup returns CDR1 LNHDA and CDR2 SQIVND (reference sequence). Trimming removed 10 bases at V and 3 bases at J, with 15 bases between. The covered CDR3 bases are TGTGCCACCAGCCAAAGGGGTCACACTGAA. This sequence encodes CATSQRGHTE. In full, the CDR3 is CATSQRGHTEAFF.